This T cell receptor (beta chain) appears in the sequencing data of a study of blood T cell repertoires in COVID-19. Generated by immunoSEQ multiplex PCR, the TCRdb table keeps only in-frame clones and is missing some. The profile shows approximately 200,000 clones, less than 90% of them singletons. The CDR3 covers 16 residues. Trimming shortened V by 5 bases and J by 2 bases, and 14 bases separated the two germline ends. CDR1 and CDR2 from the germline V gene are SGHNT and YYREEE (reference sequence). The sequenced material came from PBMCs or T cells enriched from blood (not recorded which). The gene calls are TRBV5-4 and TRBJ2-6; a possible D gene is TRBD2 (5 bases). The receptor comes from a woman aged 25 to 39 who had been exposed to COVID-19. This chain's CDR3 is CASRTNGVAGANVLTF. CDR3 sequence (DNA): TGTGCCAGCAGAACCAACGGGGTCGCTGGGGCCAACGTCCTGACTTTC. Together with reference TRBV5-4 and TRBJ2-6, the CDR3 gives the full variable domain: ETGVTQSPTHLIKTRGQQVTLRCSSQSGHNTVSWYQQALGQGPQFIFQYYREEENGRGNFPPRFSGLQFPNYSSELNVNALELDDSALYLCASRTNGVAGANVLTFGAGSRLTVL.